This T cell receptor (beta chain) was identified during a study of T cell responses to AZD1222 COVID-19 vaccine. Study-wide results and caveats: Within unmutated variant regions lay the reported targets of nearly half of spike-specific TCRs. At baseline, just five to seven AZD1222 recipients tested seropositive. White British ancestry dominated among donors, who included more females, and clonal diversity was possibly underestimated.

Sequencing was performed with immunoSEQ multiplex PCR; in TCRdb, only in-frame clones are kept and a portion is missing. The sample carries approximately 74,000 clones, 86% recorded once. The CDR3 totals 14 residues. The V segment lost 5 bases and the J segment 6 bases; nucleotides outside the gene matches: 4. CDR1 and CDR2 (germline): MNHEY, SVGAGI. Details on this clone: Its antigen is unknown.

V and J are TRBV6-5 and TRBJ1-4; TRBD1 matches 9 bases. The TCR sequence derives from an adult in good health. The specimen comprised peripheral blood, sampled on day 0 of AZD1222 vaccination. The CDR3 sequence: CASSQQGADEKLFF. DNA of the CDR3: TGTGCCAGCAGTCAACAGGGGGCTGATGAAAAACTGTTTTTT.